These 23 T cell receptor beta chains were sequenced from one sample in a study of graft-versus-host responses after intestinal transplantation. Data came from immunoSEQ multiplex PCR; TCRdb stores just in-frame clones and leaves some out. Of some 95,000 clones listed, over 75% are singletons. No antigen is known for these receptors. The input for sequencing was unstimulated CD8+ T cells sorted from spleen or lymph node cells, taken before intestinal transplant. These receptors came from a human donor who received an intestinal transplant.

This sequence joins TRBV4-1 and TRBJ1-2, with D tentatively TRBD1 (5 bases). V lost 3 bases, J lost 13 bases, and 21 bases lay in between. This CDR3 is built from 14 residues. Germline CDR1 reads MGHRA; CDR2 reads YSYEKL. The CDR3 DNA follows: TGCGCCAGCAGCCAGACGGGACTGTTCAAGGAGTTCACCTTC. Amino acid sequence: CASSQTGLFKEFTF.

The chain links TRBV28 to TRBJ1-3; 7 bases fit TRBD1. V lost 3 bases, J lost 4 bases, and 12 bases stayed unmatched. The CDR3 has 17 residues. In germline, CDR1 is MDHEN, CDR2 SYDVKM. The CDR3 DNA reads TGTGCCAGCAGTTTGCTGCAGGGGGAAAGTTTAGGAAACACCATATATTTT. This gives the protein CASSLLQGESLGNTIYF.

This clone was seen a single time. The genes are TRBV29-1 and TRBJ1-1; the D gene is possibly TRBD1 (5 bases). Germline V gene data show CDR1 as SQVTM and CDR2 as ANQGSEA. The CDR3 is 11 amino acids. V shed 3 bases and J shed 6 bases, with 8 bases lying between them. CDR3 sequence (DNA): TGCAGCGTTGAGCGGACATCTGAAGCTTTCTTT. It is translated as CSVERTSEAFF.

The chain combines TRBV5-6 with TRBJ2-5; D is uncertain. With 3 bases removed from V and 2 bases from J, the gap between germline ends came to 2 bases. Germline V lookup: CDR1 SGHDT, CDR2 YYEEEE. The CDR3 spans 11 residues. CDR3 in DNA: TGTGCCAGCAGCTCACAAGAGACCCAGTACTTC. Translating gives CASSSQETQYF.

In its sample, this clone was seen once. V is TRBV4-3 and J is TRBJ1-2, with no clear D. The CDR3 extends over 15 amino acids. Deletions cut 0 bases from V and 3 bases from J, with 11 bases between. Germline V lookup: CDR1 LGHNA, CDR2 YSLEER. CDR3 sequence: CASSQDYSTDYGYTF. CDR3 coding DNA: TGCGCCAGCAGCCAAGATTATAGTACAGACTATGGCTACACCTTC.

This chain links TRBV28 with TRBJ2-2, with D possibly being TRBD2 (5 bases). V shed 3 bases and J shed 8 bases, with 10 bases lying between them. CDR3 length equals 13 residues. Germline V CDR1 and CDR2: MDHEN, SYDVKM. The CDR3 here is CASSLWGEGELFF. For the CDR3, the DNA is TGTGCCAGCAGTTTGTGGGGAGAAGGGGAGCTGTTTTTT.

The genes are TRBV25-1 and TRBJ2-5; TRBD1 agrees at 12 bases. The ends lost 8 bases at V and 5 bases at J; junction bases unmatched: 3. The CDR3 consists of 13 residues. Germline V CDR1 and CDR2: MGHDK, SYGVNS. In DNA form, the CDR3 reads TGTGCCAGCGGGACAGGGGGCAGGGAGACCCAGTACTTC. The encoded protein is CASGTGGRETQYF.

The V gene is TRBV5-4, the J gene TRBJ2-7, with 11 nucleotides matching TRBD2. Germline V gives CDR1 SGHNT, CDR2 YYREEE (reference sequence). Trimming removed 4 bases from V and 2 bases from J; junction bases left unmatched: 11. The CDR3 has 17 amino acids. For the CDR3, the DNA is TGTGCCAGCAGCCTATGGATGAGTAGCGGGAGGGCCTACGAGCAGTACTTC. Translation gives CASSLWMSSGRAYEQYF.

The V and J genes are TRBV19 and TRBJ1-5; D is uncertain. The CDR3 runs to 12 residues. Germline loops: CDR1 LNHDA, CDR2 SQIVND (reference sequence). The V end was cut by 7 bases, the J end by 6 bases, with 10 bases between. The CDR3 reads CASTAGGQPQHF. CDR3 nucleotide sequence: TGTGCCAGTACAGCGGGAGGTCAGCCCCAGCATTTT. The whole variable domain, remainder taken from reference TRBV19 and TRBJ1-5, is DGGITQSPKYLFRKEGQNVTLSCEQNLNHDAMYWYRQDPGQGLRLIYYSQIVNDFQKGDIAEGYSVSREKKESFPLTVTSAQKNPTAFYLCASTAGGQPQHFGDGTRLSIL.

Only one count was recorded for this clone. The chain joins TRBV14 to TRBJ1-1; no definite D call. CDR1 and CDR2 (germline): SGHDN, FVKESK. V was cut by 2 bases and J by 0 bases, with 10 bases left in between. There are 15 residues in the CDR3. Written as DNA, the CDR3 is TGTGCCAGCAGCCAAATCTATTCCATGAACACTGAAGCTTTCTTT. Protein sequence: CASSQIYSMNTEAFF.

V usage is TRBV2 and J usage is TRBJ2-3, with D unresolved. V lost 3 bases to trimming and J lost 0 bases, with 13 bases between them. Germline V CDR1 and CDR2: SNHLY, FYNNEI. The CDR3 totals 16 residues. The CDR3 loop is CASSEALRPSTDTQYF. The DNA for the CDR3 is TGTGCCAGCAGTGAGGCCCTTCGCCCTAGCACAGATACGCAGTATTTT.

The rearrangement uses TRBV4-3 and TRBJ2-7; TRBD1 matches 8 bases. The CDR3 totals 14 residues. Germline CDR1 LGHNA, CDR2 YSLEER. Trimming removed 4 bases from V and 4 bases from J; junction bases left unmatched: 6. CDR3 sequence: CASSRGQGSYEQYF. The CDR3 coding sequence is TGCGCCAGCAGCCGTGGACAGGGTTCTTACGAGCAGTACTTC.

The rearrangement links TRBV30 to TRBJ2-7, with a tentative D call TRBD2 (7 bases). Germline V gives CDR1 GTSNPN, CDR2 SVGIG (reference sequence). Trimming took 1 base from V and 5 from J, leaving 12 bases between them. The length of the CDR3 is 13 residues. CDR3 region: CAWSEGGVHEQYF. CDR3 coding DNA: TGTGCCTGGAGTGAGGGGGGGGTCCACGAGCAGTACTTC.

There are a few counts of this clone. Here the CDR3 reads CASTGTVNTGELFF. DNA for the CDR3: TGTGCCAGCACCGGGACAGTAAACACCGGGGAGCTGTTTTTT. This chain connects TRBV5-6 to TRBJ2-2; TRBD1 aligns across 7 bases. This CDR3 has 14 amino acids. Germline CDR1 SGHDT, CDR2 YYEEEE. Trimming cost V 6 bases and J 2 bases; bases outside gene matches: 4.

This rearrangement joins TRBV7-6 to TRBJ1-1; D is perhaps TRBD1 (6 bases). CDR1 is SGHVS, CDR2 FNYEAQ, per germline. V was shortened by 2 bases and J by 4 bases, with 11 bases between the two germline ends. The CDR3 is made up of 14 amino acids. In DNA form, the CDR3 reads TGTGCCAGCAGCTTACGGGGGGCGGCCACTGAAGCTTTCTTT. Encoded protein: CASSLRGAATEAFF.

The V and J genes are TRBV4-1 and TRBJ2-7; tentative D call: TRBD1 (5 bases). CDR1 and CDR2 (germline): MGHRA, YSYEKL. V was clipped by 0 bases and J by 5 bases, with 5 bases between them. The CDR3 is 12 residues long. For the CDR3, the DNA is TGCGCCAGCAGCCAAGAAGGGGACGAGCAGTACTTC. Translation: CASSQEGDEQYF.

V is TRBV19 and J is TRBJ2-1; 11 bases map to TRBD2. CDR3 length equals 15 residues. Germline CDR1 is LNHDA and CDR2 is SQIVND (reference sequence). J lost 2 bases, V lost 9 bases, and 6 bases had no gene match. CDR3 region: CASTTSGNPYNEQFF. CDR3 bases: TGTGCCAGCACGACTAGCGGGAACCCCTACAATGAGCAGTTCTTC.

This rearrangement joins TRBV9 to TRBJ2-7; a possible D gene is TRBD1 (5 bases). The V end was cut by 0 bases, the J end by 5 bases, with 15 bases between. Germline CDR1 reads SGDLS; CDR2 reads YYNGEE. The CDR3 extends over 15 amino acids. CDR3 sequence: CASSVASGAPNEQYF. The CDR3 DNA reads as TGTGCCAGCAGCGTAGCTAGTGGGGCCCCTAACGAGCAGTACTTC.

V and J are TRBV30 and TRBJ2-7, with D tentatively TRBD2 (5 bases). The germline CDR1 and CDR2 sequences are GTSNPN and SVGIG (reference sequence). This CDR3 has 12 residues. Trimming shortened V by 5 bases and J by 6 bases, and 14 bases separated the two germline ends. This chain's CDR3 is CAWALGGGEQYF. The CDR3 nucleotides read TGTGCCTGGGCCCTCGGAGGTGGCGAGCAGTACTTC.

V and J are TRBV27 and TRBJ2-2, with a weak D call TRBD1 (6 bases). Germline V gene lookup returns CDR1 MNHEY and CDR2 SMNVEV (reference sequence). The CDR3 runs 10 residues. Trimming took off 8 bases at V and 8 bases at J, with 6 bases between the two ends. The CDR3 DNA reads TGTGCCAGCGGGACAGGGGAGCTGTTTTTT. Protein sequence: CASGTGELFF.

This CDR3 reads CASSLGGDTQYF. Written as DNA, the CDR3 is TGTGCCAGCAGTTTAGGAGGAGATACGCAGTATTTT. This chain links TRBV28 with TRBJ2-3; D possibly corresponds to TRBD2 (5 bases). The V end lost 2 bases, the J end lost 5 bases, and 5 bases lay between the germline ends. This CDR3 comprises 12 residues. Germline loops: CDR1 MDHEN, CDR2 SYDVKM.

This chain joins TRBV10-2 and TRBJ2-5; D perhaps matches TRBD1 (5 bases). Near its end, the DNA agrees better with TRBJ2-7, so the J call may be wrong. This CDR3 region has 12 residues. Per the germline V gene, CDR1 is WSHSY and CDR2 is SAAADI. CDR3 sequence reads: CASSGDSYEQYF. In DNA form, the CDR3 reads TGCGCCAGCAGCGGCGACAGCTACGAGCAGTACTTC.

The chain uses TRBV7-8 and TRBJ2-3; 8 bases map to TRBD2. J lost 4 bases, V lost 4 bases, and 13 bases had no gene match. The CDR3 length is 17 residues. Germline V gene data show CDR1 as SGHVS and CDR2 as FQNEAQ. This CDR3 is CASSSPEGGGPPDTQYF. CDR3 in DNA: TGTGCCAGCAGCTCCCCCGAGGGCGGGGGGCCACCAGATACGCAGTATTTT.